This is a list of T cell receptor beta chains from one sample in a study of shared T cell receptors in the human thymus. Assay: immunoSEQ multiplex PCR; the TCRdb copy retains only in-frame clones and omits some. This table has hundreds of thousands of clones, just under 95% appearing once. Specimen: thymocytes. The origin of the receptors is a human donor. The CDR3 runs from the conserved cysteine through the conserved F or W. The D gene is left open where the match is weak. Clone size is stated in some rows and not others, as once, few, many or a class when expanded.

j_call d_call v_call clone_size cdr3_nt cdr3_aa
TRBJ2-1 NA TRBV9 NA TGTGCCAGCAGCCCTTGGCAGGACGACAATGAGCAGTTCTTC CASSPWQDDNEQFF
TRBJ2-5 NA TRBV5-5 NA TGTGCCAGCAGCTCTGAGACCCAGTACTTC CASSSETQYF
TRBJ2-5 TRBD2 TRBV6-1 NA TGTGCCAGCAGTGATTTTACTAGCGGGTCGACGAAAGAGACCCAGTACTTC CASSDFTSGSTKETQYF
TRBJ2-7 NA TRBV28 NA TGTGCCAGCAGTCCTTTGGGGGGCTCCGTTTTCTACGAGCAGTACTTC CASSPLGGSVFYEQYF
TRBJ2-7 NA TRBV7-8 NA TGTGCCAGCAGCTTATTCTGCTGGTCCTACGAGCAGTACTTC CASSLFCWSYEQYF
TRBJ2-7 NA TRBV6-5 NA TGTGCCAGCGCTCAAACCAGGGTCCGCGGCTACGAGCAGTACTTC CASAQTRVRGYEQYF
TRBJ1-5 NA TRBV2 NA TGTGCCAGCAGTGAAGCGCAAGAGGGGGATCCGAGCAATCAGCCCCAGCATTTT CASSEAQEGDPSNQPQHF
TRBJ2-7 TRBD2 TRBV19 NA TGTGCCAGTAGTCCCCCCGGGACTAGCGGGAGGCGAGAGCAGTACTTC CASSPPGTSGRREQYF
TRBJ2-1 TRBD2 TRBV18 NA TGTGCCAGCTCACGGACTAGGGCTGAGCAGTTCTTC CASSRTRAEQFF
TRBJ1-1 TRBD1 TRBV29-1 NA TGCAGCGTGGACAGGGGACCCACTGAAGCTTTCTTT CSVDRGPTEAFF
TRBJ2-5 NA TRBV7-9 NA TGTGCCAGCAGCTTAGGAGCTAGGTGGCAGGAGACCCAGTACTTC CASSLGARWQETQYF
TRBJ2-1 TRBD2 TRBV6-4 once TGTGCCAGCAGTGACGGTAGGCGGGAGGGCCATTTCAATGAGCAGTTCTTC CASSDGRREGHFNEQFF
TRBJ1-1 NA TRBV6-5 NA TGTGCCAGCAGTTACGTGGGGGCTTGGGCTTTCTTT CASSYVGAWAFF
TRBJ2-5 NA TRBV28 NA TGTGCCAGCAGCCACATTCTCGGGGACATCCTTAGGGAGACCCAGTACTTC CASSHILGDILRETQYF
TRBJ2-7 TRBD1 TRBV10-1 NA TGCGCCAGCAGTCCAGACAGGGAGTTTCACGAGCAGTACTTC CASSPDREFHEQYF
TRBJ2-6 NA TRBV27 NA TGTGCCAGCATGGGTAAGGGTTTAGGCTCTGGGGCCAACGTCCTGACTTTC CASMGKGLGSGANVLTF
TRBJ2-6 NA TRBV28 NA TGTGCCAGCAGGGGGAGGGACAGGCGACGTTCTGGGGCCAACGTCCTGACTTTC CASRGRDRRRSGANVLTF
TRBJ2-3 TRBD2 TRBV6-1 NA TGTGCCAGTCTGGCGGGAGAGACAGATACGCAGTATTTT CASLAGETDTQYF
TRBJ1-4 NA TRBV28 NA TGTGCCAGCAGTTTAGTAGGGTCGGATATGGAAAAACTGTTTTTT CASSLVGSDMEKLFF
TRBJ2-7 TRBD2 TRBV7-9 once TGTGCCAGCAGCTCCCCCGGCGGGCTAGCGGGAAAAGGGGGGTTCGAGCAGTACTTC CASSSPGGLAGKGGFEQYF
TRBJ1-5 NA TRBV29-1 NA TGCAGCGACAGGACACCGATCATTAGCAATCAGCCCCAGCATTTT CSDRTPIISNQPQHF
TRBJ1-1 TRBD1 TRBV28 NA TGTGGAGAGAGGGCCGCGACAGGGCTGAACACTGAAGCTTTCTTT CGERAATGLNTEAFF
TRBJ2-3 NA TRBV4-3 NA TGCGCCAGCAGCCCCAGAGGGGCCAGCCTTACCCTTCCAGATACGCAGTATTTT CASSPRGASLTLPDTQYF